This record looks at one TCR beta chain sequence and its context. Its target is not known. These data belong to a study of shared clonotypes between healthy human individuals. The V end lost 4 bases, the J end lost 10 bases, and 19 bases lay between the germline ends. The CDR3 totals 15 residues. CDR1 and CDR2 (germline): LNHDA, SQIVND (reference sequence). Findings of the study overall: Clonotype sharing among the donors was expected to vary with sequencing depth.

Recent acute infections and vaccinations were absent in the healthy HIV-negative adult donors. Measured with immunoSEQ multiplex PCR; TCRdb has only the in-frame clones, and not every one. The sample yields millions of clones, about 95% seen once. Sequenced material: naive CD4+ T cells sorted from blood. The subset: CD45RA+ positively selected. This rearrangement joins TRBV19 to TRBJ1-4; possibly TRBD1 for D (5 bases). The TCR originated in a man aged 18 to 30 in good health. The CDR3 region is CASSTTGTWKPKLFF. The CDR3 nucleotides are TGTGCCAGTAGTACCACCGGGACCTGGAAACCAAAACTGTTTTTT. Full variable domain (rest looked up from reference TRBV19 and TRBJ1-4): DGGITQSPKYLFRKEGQNVTLSCEQNLNHDAMYWYRQDPGQGLRLIYYSQIVNDFQKGDIAEGYSVSREKKESFPLTVTSAQKNPTAFYLCASSTTGTWKPKLFFGSGTQLSVL.